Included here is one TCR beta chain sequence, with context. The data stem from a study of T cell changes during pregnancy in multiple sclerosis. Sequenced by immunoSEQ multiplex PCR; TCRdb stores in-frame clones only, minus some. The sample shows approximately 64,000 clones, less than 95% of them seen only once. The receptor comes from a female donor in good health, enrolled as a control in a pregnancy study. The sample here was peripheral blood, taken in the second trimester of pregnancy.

The CDR3, as DNA: TGCGCCAGCAGCCGGAATTTAGCGGGATGGAATGAGCAGTTCTTC. Residues: CASSRNLAGWNEQFF. V is TRBV4-1 and J is TRBJ2-1, with 8 nucleotides matching TRBD2. Trimming at V came to 4 bases and at J to 7 bases, leaving 9 bases not matched to a gene. The germline V gene encodes CDR1 MGHRA and CDR2 YSYEKL. The CDR3 runs to 15 residues.